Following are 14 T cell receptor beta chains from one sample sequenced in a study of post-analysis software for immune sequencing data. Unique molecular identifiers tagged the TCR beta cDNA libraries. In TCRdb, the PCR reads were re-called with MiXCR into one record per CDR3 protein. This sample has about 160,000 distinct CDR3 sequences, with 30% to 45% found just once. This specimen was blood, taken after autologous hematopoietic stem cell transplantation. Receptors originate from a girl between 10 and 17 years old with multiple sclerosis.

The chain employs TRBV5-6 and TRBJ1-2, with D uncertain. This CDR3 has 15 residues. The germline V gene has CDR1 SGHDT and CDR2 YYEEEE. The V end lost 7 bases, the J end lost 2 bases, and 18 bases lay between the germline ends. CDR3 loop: CASGLLGLGNYGYTF. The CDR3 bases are TGTGCCAGCGGCCTCCTCGGCCTAGGGAACTATGGCTACACCTTC.

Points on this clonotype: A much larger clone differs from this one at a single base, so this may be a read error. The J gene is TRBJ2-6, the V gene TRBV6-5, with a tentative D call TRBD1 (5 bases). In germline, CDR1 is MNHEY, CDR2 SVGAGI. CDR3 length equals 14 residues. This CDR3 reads CASRLNSGANVPTF. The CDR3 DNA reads TGTGCCAGCAGGCTAAACTCTGGGGCCAACGTCCCGACTTTC.

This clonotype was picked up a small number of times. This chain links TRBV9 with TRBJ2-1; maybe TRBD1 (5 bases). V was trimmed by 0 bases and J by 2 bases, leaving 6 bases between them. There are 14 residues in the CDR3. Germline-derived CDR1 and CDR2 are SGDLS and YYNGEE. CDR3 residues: CASSVGGAYNEQFF. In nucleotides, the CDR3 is TGTGCCAGCAGCGTAGGGGGCGCCTACAATGAGCAGTTCTTC.

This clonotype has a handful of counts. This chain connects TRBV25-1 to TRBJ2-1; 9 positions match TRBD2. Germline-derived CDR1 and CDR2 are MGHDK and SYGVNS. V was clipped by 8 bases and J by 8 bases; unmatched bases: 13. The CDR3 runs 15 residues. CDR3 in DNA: TGTGCCAGCGAGTCCCCCGGCGGGAGGGCCGATGAGCAGTTCTTC. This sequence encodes CASESPGGRADEQFF.

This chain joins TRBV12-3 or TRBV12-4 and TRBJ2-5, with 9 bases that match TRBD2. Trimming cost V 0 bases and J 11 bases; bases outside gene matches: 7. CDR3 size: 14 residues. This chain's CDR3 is CASSLASGRWEQYF. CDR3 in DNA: TGTGCCAGCAGTTTAGCTAGCGGGAGATGGGAGCAGTACTTC.

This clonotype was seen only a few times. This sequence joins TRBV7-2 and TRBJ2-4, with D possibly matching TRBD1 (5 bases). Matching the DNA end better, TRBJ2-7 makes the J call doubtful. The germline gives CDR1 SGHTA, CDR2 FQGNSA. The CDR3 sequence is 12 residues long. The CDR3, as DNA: TGTGCCAGCAGAGGGGCAGGGTACGAGCAGTACTTC. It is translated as CASRGAGYEQYF.

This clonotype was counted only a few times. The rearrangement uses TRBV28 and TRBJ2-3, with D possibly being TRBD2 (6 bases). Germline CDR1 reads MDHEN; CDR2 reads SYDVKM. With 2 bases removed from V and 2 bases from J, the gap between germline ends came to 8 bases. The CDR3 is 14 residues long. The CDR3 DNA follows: TGTGCCAGCAGTTTAGCGGACTACACAGATACGCAGTATTTT. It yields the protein CASSLADYTDTQYF.

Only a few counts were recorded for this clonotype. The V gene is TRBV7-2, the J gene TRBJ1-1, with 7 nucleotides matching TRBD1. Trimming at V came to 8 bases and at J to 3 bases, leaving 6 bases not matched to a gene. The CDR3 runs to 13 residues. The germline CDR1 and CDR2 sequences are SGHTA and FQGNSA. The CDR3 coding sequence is TGTGCCAGCGGTAGTACAGGGGACACTGAAGCTTTCTTT. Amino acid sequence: CASGSTGDTEAFF.

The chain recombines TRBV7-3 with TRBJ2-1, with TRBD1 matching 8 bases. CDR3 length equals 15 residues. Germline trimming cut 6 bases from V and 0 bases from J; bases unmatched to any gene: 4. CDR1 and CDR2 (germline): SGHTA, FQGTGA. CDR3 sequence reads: CASSTQGGSYNEQFF. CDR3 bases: TGTGCCAGCAGTACACAGGGGGGCTCCTACAATGAGCAGTTCTTC. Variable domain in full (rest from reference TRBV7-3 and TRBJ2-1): GAGVSQTPSNKVTEKGKYVELRCDPISGHTALYWYRQSLGQGPEFLIYFQGTGAADDSGLPNDRFFAVRPEGSVSTLKIQRTERGDSAVYLCASSTQGGSYNEQFFGPGTRLTVL.

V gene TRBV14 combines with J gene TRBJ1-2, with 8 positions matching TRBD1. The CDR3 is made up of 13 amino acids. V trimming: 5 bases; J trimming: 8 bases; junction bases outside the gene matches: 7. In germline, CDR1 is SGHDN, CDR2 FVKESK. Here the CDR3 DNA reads TGTGCCAGCAGCTGGACAGGGTATAAAGGCTACACCTTC. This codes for CASSWTGYKGYTF.

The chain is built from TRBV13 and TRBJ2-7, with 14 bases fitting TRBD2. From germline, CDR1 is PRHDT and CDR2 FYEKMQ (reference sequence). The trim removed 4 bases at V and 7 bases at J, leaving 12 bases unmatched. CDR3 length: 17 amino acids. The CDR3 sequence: CASSSRLAGGPYNEQYF. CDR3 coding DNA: TGTGCCAGCAGCTCCCGACTAGCGGGAGGGCCCTACAATGAGCAGTACTTC.

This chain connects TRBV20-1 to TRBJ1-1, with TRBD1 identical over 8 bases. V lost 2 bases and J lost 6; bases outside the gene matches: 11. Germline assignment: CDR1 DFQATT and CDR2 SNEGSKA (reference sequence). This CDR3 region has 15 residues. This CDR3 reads CSARHPRGHPAEAFF. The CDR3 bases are TGCAGTGCTAGACACCCCAGGGGGCACCCGGCTGAAGCTTTCTTT.

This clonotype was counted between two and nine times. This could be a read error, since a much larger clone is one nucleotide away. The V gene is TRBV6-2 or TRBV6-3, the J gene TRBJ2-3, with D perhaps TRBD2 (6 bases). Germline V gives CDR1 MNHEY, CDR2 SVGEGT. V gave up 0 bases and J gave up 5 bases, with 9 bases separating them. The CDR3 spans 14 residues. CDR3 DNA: TGTGCCAGCAGTTACTCGACCGGGAGAGATACGCAGTATTTT. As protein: CASSYSTGRDTQYF.

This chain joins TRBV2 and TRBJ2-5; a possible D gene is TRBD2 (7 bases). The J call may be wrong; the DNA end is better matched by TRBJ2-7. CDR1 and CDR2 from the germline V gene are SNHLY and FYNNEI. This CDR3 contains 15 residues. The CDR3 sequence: CASTRGAGQTYEQYF. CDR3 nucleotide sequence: TGTGCCAGCACTCGGGGGGCAGGTCAAACCTACGAGCAGTACTTC.